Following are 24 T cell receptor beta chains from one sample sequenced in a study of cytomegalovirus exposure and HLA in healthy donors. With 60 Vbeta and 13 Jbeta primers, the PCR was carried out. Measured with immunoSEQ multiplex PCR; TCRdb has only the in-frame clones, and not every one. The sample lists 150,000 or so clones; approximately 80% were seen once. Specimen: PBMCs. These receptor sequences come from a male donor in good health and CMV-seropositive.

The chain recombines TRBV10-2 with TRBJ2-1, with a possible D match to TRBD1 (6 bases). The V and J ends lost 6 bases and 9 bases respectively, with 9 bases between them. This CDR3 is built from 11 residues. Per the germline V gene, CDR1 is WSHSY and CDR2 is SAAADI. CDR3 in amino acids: CASSPGVEQFF. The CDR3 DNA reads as TGCGCCAGCAGCCCAGGGGTTGAGCAGTTCTTC.

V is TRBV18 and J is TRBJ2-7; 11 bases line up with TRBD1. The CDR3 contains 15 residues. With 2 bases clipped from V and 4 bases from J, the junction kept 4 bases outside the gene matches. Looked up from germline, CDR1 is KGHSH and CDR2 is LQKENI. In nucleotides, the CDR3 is TGTGCCAGCTCACCAGCCGGACAGGGGGCTTACGAGCAGTACTTC. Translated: CASSPAGQGAYEQYF.

CDR3 amino acids: CASSQGLEQYF. The CDR3 DNA reads TGTGCCAGCAGCCAAGGGTTAGAACAGTACTTC. This chain connects TRBV14 to TRBJ2-7; D is ambiguous. Trimming took off 1 base at V and 10 bases at J, with 8 bases between the two ends. This CDR3 is built from 11 residues. Per the germline V gene, CDR1 is SGHDN and CDR2 is FVKESK.

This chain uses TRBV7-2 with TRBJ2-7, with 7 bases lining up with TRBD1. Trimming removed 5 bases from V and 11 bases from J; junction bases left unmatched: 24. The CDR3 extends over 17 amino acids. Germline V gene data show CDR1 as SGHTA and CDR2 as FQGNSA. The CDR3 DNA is TGTGCCAGCAGCCCGGACCCCTTGTCCAACCGAGCAGGGGGAAAGTACTTC. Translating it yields CASSPDPLSNRAGGKYF.

CDR3: CASSQTRDRETGELFF. The CDR3 DNA reads as TGCGCCAGCAGTCAAACCCGGGACAGGGAAACCGGGGAGCTGTTTTTT. The chain links TRBV23-1 to TRBJ2-2; 9 nucleotides line up with TRBD1. TRBV23-1 belongs to the ORF category, with a function that is uncertain. The CDR3 extends over 16 amino acids. V gave up 2 bases and J gave up 5 bases; unmatched junction bases: 6.

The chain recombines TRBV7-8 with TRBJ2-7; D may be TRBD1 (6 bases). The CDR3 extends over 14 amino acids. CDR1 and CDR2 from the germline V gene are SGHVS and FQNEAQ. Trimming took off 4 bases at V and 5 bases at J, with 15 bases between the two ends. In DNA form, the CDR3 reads TGTGCCAGCAGCTCACTAACAGGGTCTAACGAGCAGTACTTC. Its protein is CASSSLTGSNEQYF.

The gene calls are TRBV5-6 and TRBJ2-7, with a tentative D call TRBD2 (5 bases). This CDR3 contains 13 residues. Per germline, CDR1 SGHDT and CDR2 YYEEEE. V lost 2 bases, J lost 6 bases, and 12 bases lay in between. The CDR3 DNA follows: TGTGCCAGCAGCTTAGGAAGCGGACCCGAGCAGTACTTC. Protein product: CASSLGSGPEQYF.

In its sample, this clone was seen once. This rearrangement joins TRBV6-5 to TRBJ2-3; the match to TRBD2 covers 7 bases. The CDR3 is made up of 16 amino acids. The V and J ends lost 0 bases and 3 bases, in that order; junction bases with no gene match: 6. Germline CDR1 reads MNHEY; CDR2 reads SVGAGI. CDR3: CASSYSGGSRTDTQYF. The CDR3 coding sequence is TGTGCCAGCAGTTACTCCGGGGGGAGTAGAACAGATACGCAGTATTTT.

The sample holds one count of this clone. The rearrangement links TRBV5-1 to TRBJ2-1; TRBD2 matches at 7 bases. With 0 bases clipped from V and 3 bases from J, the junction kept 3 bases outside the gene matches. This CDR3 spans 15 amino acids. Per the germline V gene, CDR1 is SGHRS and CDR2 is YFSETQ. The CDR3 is CASSLGGGLYNEQFF. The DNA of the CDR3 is TGCGCCAGCAGCTTGGGGGGGGGACTCTACAATGAGCAGTTCTTC.

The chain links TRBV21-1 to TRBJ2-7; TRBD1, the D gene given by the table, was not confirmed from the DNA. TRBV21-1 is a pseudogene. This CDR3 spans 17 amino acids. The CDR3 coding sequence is TGTGCCAGCACTCCCCTCTGGGTACAGGGACCTTCGTACGAGCAGTACTTC. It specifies CASTPLWVQGPSYEQYF.

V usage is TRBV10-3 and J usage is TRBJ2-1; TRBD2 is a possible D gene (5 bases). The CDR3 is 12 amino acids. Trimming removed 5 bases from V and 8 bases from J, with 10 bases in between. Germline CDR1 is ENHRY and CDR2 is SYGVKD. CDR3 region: CAISPPGDEQFF. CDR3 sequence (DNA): TGTGCCATCAGTCCTCCCGGGGATGAGCAGTTCTTC.

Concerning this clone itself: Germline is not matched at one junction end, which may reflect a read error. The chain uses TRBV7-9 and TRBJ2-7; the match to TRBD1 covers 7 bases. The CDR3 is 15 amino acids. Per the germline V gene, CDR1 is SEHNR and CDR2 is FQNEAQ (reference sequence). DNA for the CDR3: TGTGTCAGCAGCTGGGACAGCATGAGCTCCTACGAGCAGTACTTC. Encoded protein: CVSSWDSMSSYEQYF. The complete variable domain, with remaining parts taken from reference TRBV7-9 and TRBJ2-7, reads DTGVSQNPRHKITKRGQNVTFRCDPISEHNRLYWYRQTLGQGPEFLTYFQNEAQLEKSRLLSDRFSAERPKGSFSTLEIQRTEQGDSAMYLCVSSWDSMSSYEQYFGPGTRLTVT.

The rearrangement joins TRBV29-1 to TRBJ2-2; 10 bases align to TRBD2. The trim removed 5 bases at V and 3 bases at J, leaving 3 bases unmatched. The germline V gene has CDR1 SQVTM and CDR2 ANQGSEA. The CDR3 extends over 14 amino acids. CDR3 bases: TGCAGCGTTTCCGGGACTAGCGACACCGGGGAGCTGTTTTTT. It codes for CSVSGTSDTGELFF.

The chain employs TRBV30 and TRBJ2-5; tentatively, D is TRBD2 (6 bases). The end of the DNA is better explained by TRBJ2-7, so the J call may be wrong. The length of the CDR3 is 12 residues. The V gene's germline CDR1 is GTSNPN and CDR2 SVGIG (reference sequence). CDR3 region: CARSEGSYEQYF. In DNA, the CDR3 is TGTGCCCGGTCGGAGGGTTCCTACGAGCAGTACTTC.

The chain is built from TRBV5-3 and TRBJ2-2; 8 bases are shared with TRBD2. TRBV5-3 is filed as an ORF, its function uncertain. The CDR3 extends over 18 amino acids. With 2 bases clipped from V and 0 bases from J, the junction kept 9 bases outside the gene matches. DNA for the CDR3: TGTGCCAGAAGCTTTCAATCTAGCGGGTCGGCGAACACCGGGGAGCTGTTTTTT. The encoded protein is CARSFQSSGSANTGELFF.

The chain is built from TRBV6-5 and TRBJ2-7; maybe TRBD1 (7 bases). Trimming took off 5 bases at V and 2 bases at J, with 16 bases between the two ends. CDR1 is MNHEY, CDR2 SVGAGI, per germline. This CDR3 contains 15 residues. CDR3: CASSSSGRGAYEQYF. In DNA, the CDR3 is TGTGCCAGCAGTAGTTCGGGCAGGGGGGCCTACGAGCAGTACTTC.

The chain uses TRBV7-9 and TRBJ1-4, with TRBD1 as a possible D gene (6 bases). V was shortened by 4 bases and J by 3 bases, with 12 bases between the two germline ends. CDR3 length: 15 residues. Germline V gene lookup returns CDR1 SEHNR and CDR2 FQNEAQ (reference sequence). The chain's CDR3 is CASSYTGPSNEKLFF. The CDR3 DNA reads TGTGCCAGCAGCTATACAGGGCCTTCTAATGAAAAACTGTTTTTT.

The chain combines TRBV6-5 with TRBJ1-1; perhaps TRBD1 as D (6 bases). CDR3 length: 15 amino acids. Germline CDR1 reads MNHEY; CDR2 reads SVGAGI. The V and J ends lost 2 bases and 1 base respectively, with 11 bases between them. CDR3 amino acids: CASSYSGDKNTEAFF. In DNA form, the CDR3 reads TGTGCCAGCAGTTACAGTGGGGACAAGAACACTGAAGCTTTCTTT.

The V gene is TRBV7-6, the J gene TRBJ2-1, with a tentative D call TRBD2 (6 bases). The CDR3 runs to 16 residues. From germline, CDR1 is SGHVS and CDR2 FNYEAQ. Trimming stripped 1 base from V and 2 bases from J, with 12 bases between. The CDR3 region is CASSLGTAGAYNEQFF. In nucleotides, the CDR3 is TGTGCCAGCAGCTTAGGCACAGCGGGCGCCTACAATGAGCAGTTCTTC.

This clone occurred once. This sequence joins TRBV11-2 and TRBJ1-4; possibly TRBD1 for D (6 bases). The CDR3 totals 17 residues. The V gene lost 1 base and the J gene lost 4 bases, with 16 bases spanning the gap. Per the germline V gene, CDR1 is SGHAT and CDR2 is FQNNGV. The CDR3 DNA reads TGTGCCAGCAGCTTAGGGAGGTCGGACAGATTTAATGAAAAACTGTTTTTT. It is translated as CASSLGRSDRFNEKLFF.

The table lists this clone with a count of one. The CDR3: CASSSGTVPSGNTIYF. The CDR3 DNA reads as TGCGCCAGCAGCTCGGGGACAGTACCCTCTGGAAACACCATATATTTT. The V and J genes are TRBV5-1 and TRBJ1-3; 7 bases match TRBD1. The CDR3 runs to 16 residues. Germline CDR1 is SGHRS and CDR2 is YFSETQ. The junction had 6 bases not matched to a gene; V was cut back by 3 bases and J by 0 bases. The full variable domain, in which reference TRBV5-1 and TRBJ1-3 provide the parts outside the CDR3, is KAGVTQTPRYLIKTRGQQVTLSCSPISGHRSVSWYQQTPGQGLQFLFEYFSETQRNKGNFPGRFSGRQFSNSRSEMNVSTLELGDSALYLCASSSGTVPSGNTIYFGEGSWLTVV.

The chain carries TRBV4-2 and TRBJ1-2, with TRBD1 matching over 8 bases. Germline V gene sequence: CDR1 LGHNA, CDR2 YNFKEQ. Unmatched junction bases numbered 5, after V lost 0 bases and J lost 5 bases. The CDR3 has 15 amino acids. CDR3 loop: CASSQETDREYGYTF. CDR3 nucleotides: TGTGCCAGCAGCCAAGAGACGGACAGGGAGTATGGCTACACCTTC.

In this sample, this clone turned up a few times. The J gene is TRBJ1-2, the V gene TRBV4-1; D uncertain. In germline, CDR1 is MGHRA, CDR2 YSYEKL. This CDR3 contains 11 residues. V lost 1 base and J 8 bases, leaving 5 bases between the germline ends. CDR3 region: CASSQGRGYTF. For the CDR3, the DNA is TGCGCCAGCAGCCAAGGTCGGGGCTACACCTTC.

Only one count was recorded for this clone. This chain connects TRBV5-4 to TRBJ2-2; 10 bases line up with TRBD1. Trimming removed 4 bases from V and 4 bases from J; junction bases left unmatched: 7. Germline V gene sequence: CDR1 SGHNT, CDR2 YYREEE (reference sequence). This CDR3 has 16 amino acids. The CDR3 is CASSARQGAVTGELFF. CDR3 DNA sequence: TGTGCCAGCAGCGCCCGACAGGGGGCGGTCACCGGGGAGCTGTTTTTT.